This is a list of T cell receptor beta chains from one sample in a study of T-cell reconstitution after alpha-beta-depleted transplantation in children. TCRdb called the PCR reads again in MiXCR, with one record for every CDR3 protein. The table includes fewer than 85,000 distinct CDR3 sequences, roughly an eighth detected once. The source material was PBMCs, mostly from graft donor cells, sampled 180 days after TCRalphabeta/CD19-depleted stem cell transplant. These receptors originate from a male patient between 2 and 15 years old who had a stem cell transplant for acute lymphoblastic leukemia, so the T cells may come from the graft donor. The CDR3 runs from the conserved cysteine through the conserved F or W. A D gene is named only where the DNA matches it firmly. Clone size appears in some rows only: once, few, many, or a class for an expanded clone.

d_call	v_call	j_call	clone_size	cdr3_aa	cdr3_nt
NA	TRBV10-3	TRBJ2-5	few	CAIMRRGGGQETQYF	TGTGCCATCATGAGGAGGGGAGGGGGCCAAGAGACCCAGTACTTC
TRBD1	TRBV7-2	TRBJ1-2	many	CASSGDRAINYGYTF	TGTGCCAGCAGCGGGGACAGGGCCATTAACTATGGCTACACCTTC
NA	TRBV6-4	TRBJ1-5	few	CASSKGGNQPQHF	TGTGCCAGCTCCAAGGGGGGAAATCAGCCCCAGCATTTT
NA	TRBV18	TRBJ1-1	NA	CASSRRQRNMNTEAFF	TGTGCCAGCTCCCGGCGACAGCGCAATATGAACACTGAAGCTTTCTTT
NA	TRBV6-2/TRBV6-3	TRBJ2-7	NA	CASSYSVGGDYEQYF	TGTGCCAGCAGTTACTCAGTAGGGGGAGACTACGAGCAGTACTTC
NA	TRBV7-6	TRBJ2-7	few	CASSLGRVKEQYF	TGTGCCAGCAGCTTAGGACGGGTAAAAGAGCAGTACTTC
NA	TRBV11-2	TRBJ1-1	NA	CASSLDRTKAFF	TGTGCCAGCAGCTTAGATCGAACGAAAGCTTTCTTT
TRBD1	TRBV18	TRBJ2-7	NA	CASSPQGVSYEQYF	TGTGCCAGCTCACCTCAGGGGGTCTCCTACGAGCAGTACTTC
NA	TRBV7-2	TRBJ2-2	NA	CASSSTGGTGELFF	TGTGCCAGCAGCTCCACTGGGGGCACCGGGGAGCTGTTTTTT
NA	TRBV27	TRBJ2-7	NA	CASSLRAGRRYEQYF	TGTGCCAGCAGTTTACGAGCGGGTAGGAGGTACGAGCAGTACTTC
NA	TRBV6-2/TRBV6-3	TRBJ1-1	once	CASTKGGGGIPNTEAFF	TGTGCCAGCACCAAGGGAGGGGGAGGCATTCCGAACACTGAAGCTTTCTTT
NA	TRBV18	TRBJ1-1	NA	CASSPRGSVPEAFF	TGTGCCAGCTCACCACGGGGGAGTGTCCCTGAAGCTTTCTTT
TRBD1	TRBV29-1	TRBJ2-7	NA	CSVGQGGEQYF	TGCAGCGTCGGACAGGGGGGCGAGCAGTACTTC
NA	TRBV7-9	TRBJ1-2	few	CASSLTVPNYGYTF	TGTGCCAGCAGCTTGACCGTTCCTAACTATGGCTACACCTTC
NA	TRBV27	TRBJ2-1	few	CASSVHPGRKEQFF	TGTGCCAGCAGTGTCCATCCGGGACGCAAAGAGCAGTTCTTC
NA	TRBV7-9	TRBJ2-6	NA	CASSLMGVDTGANVLTF	TGTGCCAGCAGCTTAATGGGGGTAGACACTGGGGCCAACGTCCTGACTTTC
NA	TRBV24-1	TRBJ1-2	NA	CATSEGSGAPRSHYTF	TGTGCCACCAGCGAAGGATCGGGGGCACCCAGAAGTCACTACACCTTC
TRBD1	TRBV20-1	TRBJ2-7	few	CSARETGLTYEQYF	TGCAGTGCTAGAGAGACAGGGCTAACATACGAGCAGTACTTC
TRBD1	TRBV20-1	TRBJ1-1	NA	CSAFGTVKAMNTEAFF	TGCAGTGCCTTCGGGACAGTGAAGGCCATGAACACTGAAGCTTTCTTT
NA	TRBV5-1	TRBJ1-1	few	CASSTKHTEAFF	TGCGCCAGCAGCACGAAGCACACTGAAGCTTTCTTT
NA	TRBV12-3/TRBV12-4	TRBJ2-5	many	CASSFFRAEQETQYF	TGTGCCAGCAGTTTCTTCCGGGCAGAACAAGAGACCCAGTACTTC
NA	TRBV7-2	TRBJ2-5	medium-sized	CASSLATGLWETQYF	TGTGCCAGCAGCTTAGCAACGGGGTTGTGGGAGACCCAGTACTTC
NA	TRBV20-1	TRBJ1-1	many	CSASRGWSTEAFF	TGCAGTGCCTCGCGGGGATGGAGCACTGAAGCTTTCTTT
NA	TRBV20-1	TRBJ2-7	few	CSARGPLPSYEQYF	TGCAGTGCTCGGGGCCCTCTCCCATCCTACGAGCAGTACTTC
TRBD2	TRBV29-1	TRBJ2-1	NA	CSVEARLAGYNEQFF	TGCAGCGTTGAGGCCCGACTAGCCGGCTACAATGAGCAGTTCTTC
NA	TRBV20-1	TRBJ2-5	many	CSAMTIQETQYF	TGCAGTGCCATGACAATTCAAGAGACCCAGTACTTC
TRBD1	TRBV5-1	TRBJ2-2	NA	CASSLTPLDRGLTGELFF	TGCGCCAGCAGCTTGACTCCGTTGGACAGGGGACTCACCGGGGAGCTGTTTTTT
NA	TRBV11-2	TRBJ2-1	few	CASSQGRREQFF	TGTGCCAGCAGCCAGGGACGTCGGGAGCAGTTCTTC
TRBD2	TRBV7-2	TRBJ2-7	few	CASSLVLAGSYEQYF	TGTGCCAGCAGCTTAGTACTAGCGGGGAGCTACGAGCAGTACTTC
NA	TRBV28	TRBJ1-2	few	CASSLRYGYTF	TGTGCCAGCAGTTTGCGTTATGGCTACACCTTC
NA	TRBV18	TRBJ1-5	few	CASSPGQGLSNQPQHF	TGTGCCAGCTCACCGGGGCAGGGGTTGAGCAATCAGCCCCAGCATTTT
NA	TRBV27	TRBJ2-5	few	CASSLGSRYQETQYF	TGTGCCAGCAGTTTGGGATCTCGCTACCAAGAGACCCAGTACTTC
TRBD2	TRBV5-1	TRBJ2-1	NA	CASSPLLAGGPNEQFF	TGCGCCAGCAGTCCCCTTCTAGCGGGAGGGCCAAATGAGCAGTTCTTC
NA	TRBV28	TRBJ1-2	few	CASSLRWDYGYTF	TGTGCCAGCAGTTTACGTTGGGACTATGGCTACACCTTC
NA	TRBV10-3	TRBJ1-3	NA	CAITEASSGNTIYF	TGTGCCATCACCGAAGCTAGCTCTGGAAACACCATATATTTT
NA	TRBV20-1	TRBJ2-1	few	CSARSTYSYNEQFF	TGCAGTGCTAGAAGTACTTACTCCTACAATGAGCAGTTCTTC
TRBD1	TRBV18	TRBJ2-4	NA	CASSQGAENIQYF	TGTGCCAGCTCACAGGGGGCCGAAAACATTCAGTACTTC
TRBD2	TRBV24-1	TRBJ2-5	few	CATSDLTSGKETQYF	TGTGCCACCAGTGATTTGACTAGCGGGAAAGAGACCCAGTACTTC
NA	TRBV10-3	TRBJ1-2	once	CAISAATGPNYGYTF	TGTGCCATCAGTGCAGCGACAGGCCCGAACTATGGCTACACCTTC
TRBD2	TRBV29-1	TRBJ2-6	NA	CSAPSPGRGANVLIF	TGCAGCGCTCCGTCCCCCGGGAGGGGGGCCAACGTCCTGATTTTC
NA	TRBV21-1	TRBJ1-5	few	CASSSTGKVYSNQPQHF	TGTGCCAGCAGCTCTACGGGAAAGGTCTATAGCAATCAGCCCCAGCATTTT
TRBD1	TRBV7-2	TRBJ2-7	many	CASSSRTGVGEQYF	TGTGCCAGCAGCTCTCGGACAGGGGTGGGCGAGCAGTACTTC
NA	TRBV14	TRBJ2-5	few	CASSHHLNPSKKTQYF	TGTGCCAGCAGCCACCACCTTAATCCAAGTAAGAAGACCCAGTACTTC
NA	TRBV20-1	TRBJ2-1	NA	CSARRGPNYNEQFF	TGCAGTGCTAGGCGGGGGCCAAATTACAATGAGCAGTTCTTC